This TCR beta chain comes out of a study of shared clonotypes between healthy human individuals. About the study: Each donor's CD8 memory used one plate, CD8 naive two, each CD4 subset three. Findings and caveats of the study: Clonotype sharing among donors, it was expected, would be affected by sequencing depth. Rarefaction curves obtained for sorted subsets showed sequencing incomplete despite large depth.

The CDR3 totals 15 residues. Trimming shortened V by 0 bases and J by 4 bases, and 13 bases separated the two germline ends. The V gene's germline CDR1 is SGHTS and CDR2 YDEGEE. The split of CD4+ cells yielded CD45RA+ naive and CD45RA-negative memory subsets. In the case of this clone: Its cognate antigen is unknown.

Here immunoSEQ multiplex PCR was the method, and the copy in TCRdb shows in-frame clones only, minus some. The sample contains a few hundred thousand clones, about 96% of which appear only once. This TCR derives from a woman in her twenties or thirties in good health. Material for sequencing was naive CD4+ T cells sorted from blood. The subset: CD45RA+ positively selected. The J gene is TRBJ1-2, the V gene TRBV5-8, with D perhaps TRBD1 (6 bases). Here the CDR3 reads CASSLGAGDRYGYTF. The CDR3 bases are TGTGCCAGCAGCTTGGGGGCAGGGGACCGCTATGGCTACACCTTC.